This T cell receptor (beta chain) was identified in a study of blood T cell repertoires in COVID-19. In the study overall: PBMCs, B-cell-depleted T cells, or T cells provided the cDNA or gDNA that made up the material.

In this sample, this clone turned up once. As handled by the study authors: Estimation of nucleated cell counts was performed using reference gene primer amplification. Repertoires were generated with immunoSEQ multiplex PCR, while TCRdb's copy carries only in-frame clones and drops some. From that table come the V and J calls and clone size; the DNA was used to work out D and trimming. The table records hundreds of thousands of clones, around 85% of them present only once. The CDR3 is 14 residues long. CDR1 is KGHSH and CDR2 is LQKENI in the germline V gene. V lost 2 bases, J lost 5 bases, and 10 bases lay in between.

This rearrangement joins TRBV18 to TRBJ2-1, with D maybe TRBD1 (5 bases). The source of this sequence is a human donor in a cohort sampled during active COVID-19. Input material: peripheral blood. CDR3 sequence: CASSPDRIDNEQFF. The CDR3 nucleotides are TGTGCCAGCTCACCAGACAGAATAGACAATGAGCAGTTCTTC.